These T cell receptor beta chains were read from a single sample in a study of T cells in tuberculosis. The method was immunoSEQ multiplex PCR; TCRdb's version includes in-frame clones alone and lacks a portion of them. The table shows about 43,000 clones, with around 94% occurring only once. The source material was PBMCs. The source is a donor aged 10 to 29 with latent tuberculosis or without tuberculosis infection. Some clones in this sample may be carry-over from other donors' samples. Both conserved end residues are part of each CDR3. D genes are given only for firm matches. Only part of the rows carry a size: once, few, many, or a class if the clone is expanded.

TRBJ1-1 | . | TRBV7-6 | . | TGTGCCAGCAGCTTAGCAGCCGGGGAGAACACTGAAGCTTTCTTT | CASSLAAGENTEAFF
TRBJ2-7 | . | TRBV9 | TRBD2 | TGTGCCAGCAGCGTAGCGGCTAGCGGTGGCGAGCAGTACTTC | CASSVAASGGEQYF
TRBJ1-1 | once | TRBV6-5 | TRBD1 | TGTGCCAGCAGTGACAGGGGGCGAACTGAAGCTTTCTTT | CASSDRGRTEAFF
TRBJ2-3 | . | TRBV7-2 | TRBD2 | TGTGCCAGCAGCCTATGGGGGACTAGCGGGAGCGTAGATACGCAGTATTTT | CASSLWGTSGSVDTQYF
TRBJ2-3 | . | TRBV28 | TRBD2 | TGTGCCAGCGCCCTTTCTAGCGGGACGCAGTATTTT | CASALSSGTQYF
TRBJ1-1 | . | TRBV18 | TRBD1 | TGTGCCAGCTCACTGGGACAGGGTTATGGAGACACTGAAGCTTTCTTT | CASSLGQGYGDTEAFF
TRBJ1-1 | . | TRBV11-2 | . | TGTGCCAGCAGCTTAGTTCAGGGTCCCTCCGAAGCTTTCTTT | CASSLVQGPSEAFF
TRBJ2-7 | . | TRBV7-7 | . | TGTGCCAGCAGCCCAGGTACTTCCTACGAGCAGTACTTC | CASSPGTSYEQYF
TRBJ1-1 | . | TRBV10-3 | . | TGTGCCATCAGTGAGAGAACGGACACTGAAGCTTTCTTT | CAISERTDTEAFF
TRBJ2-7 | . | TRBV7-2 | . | TGTGCCAGCAGCCAGGGTCCCTACGAGCAGTACTTC | CASSQGPYEQYF
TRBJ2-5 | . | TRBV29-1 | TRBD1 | TGCAGCGTTGAAGACGCACCCTCGGGACAGGTGTACAAAGAGACCCAGTACTTC | CSVEDAPSGQVYKETQYF
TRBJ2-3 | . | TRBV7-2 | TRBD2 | TGTGCCAGCAGCCGCTATAGCGGGAGTGGAGATACGCAGTATTTT | CASSRYSGSGDTQYF
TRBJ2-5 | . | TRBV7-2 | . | TGTGCCAGCAGCTTACCGGAGCGATTGGAGACCCAGTACTTC | CASSLPERLETQYF
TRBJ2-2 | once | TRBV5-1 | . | TGCGCCAGCAGCCCCGGTGCTGGAGTCGTACGTACCGGGGAGCTGTTTTTT | CASSPGAGVVRTGELFF
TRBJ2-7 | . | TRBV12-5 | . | TGTGCTAGTGGTTACGAGGGTGGGGAGCAGTACTTC | CASGYEGGEQYF
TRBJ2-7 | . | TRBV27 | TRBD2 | TGTGCCAGCAGTCCCCAGCGGGAGGCAAACTACGAGCAGTACTTC | CASSPQREANYEQYF
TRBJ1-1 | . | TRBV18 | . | TGTGCCAGCTCCCGAGCTCCCGTCGGTACCACTGAAGCTTTCTTT | CASSRAPVGTTEAFF
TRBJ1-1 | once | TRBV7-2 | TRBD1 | TGTGCCAGCAGCAAGGGACAGGACAGGAACACTGAAGCTTTCTTT | CASSKGQDRNTEAFF
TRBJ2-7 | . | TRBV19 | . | TGTGCCAGTAGTCCCCGCGGTTCCTACGAGCAGTACTTC | CASSPRGSYEQYF
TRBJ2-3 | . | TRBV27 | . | TGTGCTACAACAGATACGCAGTATTTT | CATTDTQYF
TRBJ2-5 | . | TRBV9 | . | TGTGCCAGCAGCGTAGCGGGGGAAGGACTTTCAGAGACCCAGTACTTC | CASSVAGEGLSETQYF
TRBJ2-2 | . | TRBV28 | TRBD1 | TGTGCCAGCAGTCAAGGGACAGCGAACACCGGGGAGCTGTTTTTT | CASSQGTANTGELFF
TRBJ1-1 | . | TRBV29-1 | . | TGCAGCGTTGAAGTCGGCACAGCGAACACTGAAGCTTTCTTT | CSVEVGTANTEAFF
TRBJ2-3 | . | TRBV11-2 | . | TGTGCCAGCAGCTTACCAGGGGTCACAGATACGCAGTATTTT | CASSLPGVTDTQYF
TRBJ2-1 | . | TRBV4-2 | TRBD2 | TGTGCCAGCAGCCAAGGGGGACTAGCGGGAGGGTACAATGAGCAGTTCTTC | CASSQGGLAGGYNEQFF
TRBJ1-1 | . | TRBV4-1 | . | TGCGCCAGCAGCCAAGTTGGGCAGGGGAGGGGGATAGCTTTCTTT | CASSQVGQGRGIAFF
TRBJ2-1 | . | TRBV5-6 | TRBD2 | TGTGCCAGCAGCTTGTTGCCTAGCGGGAGTCCATACAATGAGCAGTTCTTC | CASSLLPSGSPYNEQFF
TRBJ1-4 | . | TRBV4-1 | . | TGCGCCAGCAGCCAACCAATAATAGGGGATGAAAAACTGTTTTTT | CASSQPIIGDEKLFF
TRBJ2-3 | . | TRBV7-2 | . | TGTGCCAGCAGCTCCCGCGGGTTGGATACGCAGTATTTT | CASSSRGLDTQYF
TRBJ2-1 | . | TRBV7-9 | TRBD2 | TGTGCCAGCAGCTCATCAGCGGGAGCCTCCTACAATGAGCAGTTCTTC | CASSSSAGASYNEQFF
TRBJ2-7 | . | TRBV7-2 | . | TGTGCCAGCAGCTTAGCGTGGGGGGTCCCCTACGAGCAGTACTTC | CASSLAWGVPYEQYF
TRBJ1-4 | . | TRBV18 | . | TGTGCCAGCTCACCGGAGGGGTCGTATGAAAAACTGTTTTTT | CASSPEGSYEKLFF
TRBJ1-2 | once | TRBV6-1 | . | TGTGCCAGCAGTGACAGGGGCTATGGCTACACCTTC | CASSDRGYGYTF
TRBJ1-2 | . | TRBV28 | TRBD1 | TGTGCCAGCAGCTTCGGACAGGGGGCCTACGGCTACACCTTC | CASSFGQGAYGYTF
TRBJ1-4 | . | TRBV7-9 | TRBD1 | TGTGCCAGCAGCCCAAACCGGGGACAGGGGAAGGGTAGAGAAAAACTGTTTTTT | CASSPNRGQGKGREKLFF
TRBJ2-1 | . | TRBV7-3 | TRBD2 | TGTGCCAGCAGCTTAGGGGTAGCGGGAGTGCGTTACAATGAGCAGTTCTTC | CASSLGVAGVRYNEQFF
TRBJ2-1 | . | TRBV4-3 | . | TGCGCCAGCAGCCAAGCGGGGAATGAGCAGTTCTTC | CASSQAGNEQFF
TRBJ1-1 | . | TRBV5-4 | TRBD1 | TGTGCCAGCAGCTTAGGGGGCGCGGGCGCTGAAGCTTTCTTT | CASSLGGAGAEAFF
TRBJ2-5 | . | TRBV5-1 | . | TGCGCCAGCACGGACTTCGCTAAAGAGACCCAGTACTTC | CASTDFAKETQYF
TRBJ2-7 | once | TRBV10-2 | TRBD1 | TGCGCCACCCGGACAGGGGCAGGTACCTACGAGCAGTACTTC | CATRTGAGTYEQYF
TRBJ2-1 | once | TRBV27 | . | TGTGCCAGCAGACCCAAGGGCGGGATCTCCTACAATGAGCAGTTCTTC | CASRPKGGISYNEQFF
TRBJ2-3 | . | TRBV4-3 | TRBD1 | TGCGCCAGCAGCCAAGAATCGACAGGGATCCGCGCAGATACGCAGTATTTT | CASSQESTGIRADTQYF
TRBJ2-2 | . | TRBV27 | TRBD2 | TGTGCCAGCAGATGGGGACTAGCGGGATCGGGGGGGGAGCTGTTTTTT | CASRWGLAGSGGELFF
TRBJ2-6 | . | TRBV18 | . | TGTGCCAGCTCACACCCCGACAGGTTCCCCCTATCTGGGGCCAACGTCCTGACTTTC | CASSHPDRFPLSGANVLTF
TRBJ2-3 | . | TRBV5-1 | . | TGCGCCAGCAGCTTGGTAACGGGGATCACAGATACGCAGTATTTT | CASSLVTGITDTQYF
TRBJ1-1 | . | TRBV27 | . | TGTGCCCGCAAGGTGAGGAGGAAGAACACTGAAGCTTTCTTT | CARKVRRKNTEAFF
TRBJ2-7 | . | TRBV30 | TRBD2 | TGTGCCTGGCAACGGGGGGAGAAGCACGAGCAGTACTTC | CAWQRGEKHEQYF
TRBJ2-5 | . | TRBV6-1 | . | TGTGCCAGCGCCCCACTCCTCAAAGAGACCCAGTACTTC | CASAPLLKETQYF
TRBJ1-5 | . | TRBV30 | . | TGTGCCTGGAGCCGGGACAAGGGTTATAGCAATCAGCCCCAGCATTTT | CAWSRDKGYSNQPQHF
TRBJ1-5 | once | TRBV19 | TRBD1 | TGTGCCAGTAGTATACCTGCCGGGACAGGGATCAATCAGCCCCAGCATTTT | CASSIPAGTGINQPQHF
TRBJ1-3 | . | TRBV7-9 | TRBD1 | TGTGCCAGCAGGATTACAGGGGCCCCTGGAAACACCATATATTTT | CASRITGAPGNTIYF
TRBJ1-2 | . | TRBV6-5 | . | TGTGCCAGCAGGTACACAGGGTTTGAGAATGGCTACACCTTC | CASRYTGFENGYTF
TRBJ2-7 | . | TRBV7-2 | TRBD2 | TGTGCCAGCAGCAGGGGGACTAGCTTTTACGAGCAGTACTTC | CASSRGTSFYEQYF
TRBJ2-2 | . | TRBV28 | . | TGTGCCAGCCAGGGAGACAGGACCAACACCGGGGAGCTGTTTTTT | CASQGDRTNTGELFF
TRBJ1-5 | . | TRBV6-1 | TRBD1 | TGTGCCAGCAGTGACCGGGACAGGGGGCGCGGTGTCAATCAGCCCCAGCATTTT | CASSDRDRGRGVNQPQHF
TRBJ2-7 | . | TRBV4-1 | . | TGCGCCAGCAGCCAAGAGCGAACAGGGTTTACCTACGAGCAGTACTTC | CASSQERTGFTYEQYF
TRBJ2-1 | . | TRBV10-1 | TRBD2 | TGCGCCAGCAGAGCTTCTAGCGGCCCCGTGTTCTTC | CASRASSGPVFF
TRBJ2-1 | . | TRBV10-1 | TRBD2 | TGCGCCAGCAGTGAGTCTTGGGCTAGCGGGAGGGCCGGCGGTGAGCAGTTCTTC | CASSESWASGRAGGEQFF
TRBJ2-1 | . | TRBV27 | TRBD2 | TGTGCCAGCAGTTTACTAGCGGGAGAATCCAATGAGCAGTTCTTC | CASSLLAGESNEQFF